Listed below are T cell receptor beta chains from one sample, sequenced in a study of blood T cell repertoires in COVID-19. The protocol was immunoSEQ multiplex PCR, while the TCRdb copy is restricted to in-frame clones and leaves out a portion. Of more than 60,000 clones listed, about nine tenths are singletons. Sequencing was carried out using peripheral blood. The source is a woman of 80 years or more with active or convalescent COVID-19. Both conserved end residues are part of each CDR3. A D gene is named only where the DNA matches it firmly. Clone sizes are given selectively: once, few, many, or a class where the clone is expanded.

TRBV3-1/TRBV3-2	NA	TRBJ2-5	NA	CASSQDGGTQYF	TGTGCCAGCAGCCAAGATGGCGGGACCCAGTACTTC
TRBV5-1	NA	TRBJ2-3	NA	CASSLGATDTQYF	TGCGCCAGCAGCTTGGGCGCCACAGATACGCAGTATTTT
TRBV5-4	NA	TRBJ2-3	few	CASSLVSGTDTQYF	TGTGCCAGCAGCTTGGTTAGCGGCACAGATACGCAGTATTTT
TRBV30	TRBD1	TRBJ1-2	NA	CAWSEGDRQGYTF	TGTGCCTGGAGTGAAGGGGACAGACAGGGCTACACCTTC
TRBV7-2	NA	TRBJ2-7	NA	CASSLVPGDPEQYF	TGTGCCAGCAGCTTAGTCCCGGGAGACCCCGAGCAGTACTTC
TRBV19	TRBD2	TRBJ2-5	NA	CASSILGGAIETQYF	TGTGCCAGTAGTATCCTCGGGGGGGCTATAGAGACCCAGTACTTC
TRBV28	TRBD1	TRBJ1-3	NA	CASRRTGNSGNTIYF	TGTGCCAGCAGACGGACAGGTAACTCTGGAAACACCATATATTTT
TRBV27	TRBD2	TRBJ2-1	once	CASSSAGLADNEQFF	TGTGCCAGCAGTTCCGCGGGACTAGCGGACAATGAGCAGTTCTTC
TRBV27	NA	TRBJ1-2	few	CASSLFGSLTGYTF	TGTGCCAGCAGCCTGTTCGGGAGTTTGACTGGCTACACCTTC
TRBV24-1	NA	TRBJ1-1	NA	CATSGVGRGEAFF	TGTGCCACCAGTGGGGTGGGGCGGGGTGAAGCTTTCTTT
TRBV7-2	TRBD1	TRBJ2-7	NA	CASSWGQPNEQYF	TGTGCCAGCAGCTGGGGACAGCCTAATGAGCAGTACTTC
TRBV7-2	TRBD2	TRBJ2-1	NA	CASSTTSGYNEQFF	TGTGCCAGCAGCACGACTAGCGGCTACAATGAGCAGTTCTTC
TRBV30	TRBD2	TRBJ2-1	NA	CAWSRSGGNYEQFF	TGTGCCTGGTCCCGCAGCGGGGGGAACTATGAGCAGTTCTTC
TRBV20-1	TRBD2	TRBJ2-7	NA	CSASSGVFYEQYF	TGCAGTGCTAGTAGCGGGGTATTCTACGAGCAGTACTTC
TRBV27	NA	TRBJ1-6	NA	CASSSDSYNSPLHF	TGTGCCAGCAGTTCCGACAGCTATAATTCACCCCTCCACTTT
TRBV28	NA	TRBJ1-5	once	CASGRGSRGQPQHF	TGTGCCAGTGGGCGAGGCTCTAGGGGTCAGCCCCAGCATTTT
TRBV6-5	NA	TRBJ2-2	NA	CASSYQTGELFF	TGTGCCAGCAGTTATCAGACCGGGGAGCTGTTTTTT
TRBV5-6	TRBD1	TRBJ1-5	NA	CASSLGDRGRPQHF	TGTGCCAGCAGCTTGGGGGACAGGGGGCGGCCCCAGCATTTT
TRBV29-1	TRBD2	TRBJ2-3	NA	CSAGTSTGKDTQYF	TGCAGCGCCGGGACTAGCACTGGTAAAGATACGCAGTATTTT
TRBV27	NA	TRBJ2-7	NA	CASMGGASYEQYF	TGTGCCAGCATGGGCGGGGCCTCCTACGAGCAGTACTTC
TRBV28	NA	TRBJ1-5	NA	CASSSINQPQHF	TGTGCCAGCAGTTCCATCAATCAGCCCCAGCATTTT
TRBV28	NA	TRBJ1-5	NA	CASSFGRANQPQHF	TGTGCCAGCAGTTTTGGGCGTGCGAATCAGCCCCAGCATTTT
TRBV4-1	TRBD1	TRBJ2-7	once	CASSQGVGTATYEQYF	TGCGCCAGCAGCCAAGGAGTAGGGACAGCAACCTACGAGCAGTACTTC
TRBV27	TRBD1	TRBJ1-1	NA	CASSDRGYMNTEAFF	TGTGCCAGCAGCGACAGGGGTTATATGAACACTGAAGCTTTCTTT
TRBV14	NA	TRBJ2-2	NA	CASSPMAVNTGELFF	TGTGCCAGCAGTCCCATGGCGGTAAACACCGGGGAGCTGTTTTTT
TRBV7-2	NA	TRBJ1-1	once	CASSLYHQTEAFF	TGTGCCAGCAGCTTATATCACCAGACTGAAGCTTTCTTT
TRBV4-1	NA	TRBJ2-1	NA	CASSQGGGRSSYNEQFF	TGCGCCAGCAGCCAAGGCGGGGGCCGCTCCTCCTACAATGAGCAGTTCTTC
TRBV21-1	NA	TRBJ1-4	NA	CASSKSTGNDEKLFF	TGTGCCAGCAGCAAATCTACGGGGAATGACGAAAAACTGTTTTTT
TRBV3-1/TRBV3-2	TRBD1	TRBJ2-6	once	CASSQLRAGGLVPGGANVLTF	TGTGCCAGCAGCCAATTAAGGGCAGGGGGCTTAGTCCCGGGAGGGGCCAACGTCCTGACTTTC
TRBV19	NA	TRBJ1-1	NA	CASTDGGVHEAFF	TGTGCCAGTACCGATGGGGGCGTCCATGAAGCTTTCTTT
TRBV16	NA	TRBJ2-1	once	CASSQSRDPSYNEQFF	TGTGCCAGCAGCCAATCGCGGGACCCCTCCTACAATGAGCAGTTCTTC
TRBV27	NA	TRBJ2-3	once	CASSLSRATDTQYF	TGTGCCAGCAGTTTATCGAGGGCAACAGATACGCAGTATTTT